This T cell receptor (beta chain) was identified in a study of radiation and T cells in renal cell carcinoma. The CDR3 loop spans 13 amino acids. J lost 5 bases, V lost 9 bases, and 9 bases had no gene match. Germline CDR1 is LNHDA and CDR2 is SQIVND (reference sequence). Data came from immunoSEQ multiplex PCR; TCRdb stores just in-frame clones and leaves some out. The sample lists around 22,000 clones, roughly 60% occurring once. This clone was counted a few times. Stated treatment: treatment-naive control, cytoreductive nephrectomy. This chain links TRBV19 with TRBJ1-1; TRBD1 matches 7 bases. This TCR came from a man between 35 and 55 years old with renal cell carcinoma. The source was tumor tissue, collected from a patient whose treatment was nephrectomy without radiotherapy. The CDR3 DNA reads as TGTGCCAGCGTTACAGGGGCGAGAACTGAAGCTTTCTTT. It yields the protein CASVTGARTEAFF.